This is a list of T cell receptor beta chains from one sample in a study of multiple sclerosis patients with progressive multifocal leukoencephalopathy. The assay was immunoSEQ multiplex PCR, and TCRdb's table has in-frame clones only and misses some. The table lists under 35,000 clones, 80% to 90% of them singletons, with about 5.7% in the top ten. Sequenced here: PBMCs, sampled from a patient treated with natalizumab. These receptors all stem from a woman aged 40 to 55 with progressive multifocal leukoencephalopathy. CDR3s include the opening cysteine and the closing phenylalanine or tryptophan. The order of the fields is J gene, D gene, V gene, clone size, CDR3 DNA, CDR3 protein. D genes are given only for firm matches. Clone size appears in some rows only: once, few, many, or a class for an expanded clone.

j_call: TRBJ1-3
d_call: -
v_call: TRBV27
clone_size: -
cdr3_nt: TGTGCCAGCAGTTTCGGTAACGGAAACACCATATATTTT
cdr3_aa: CASSFGNGNTIYF

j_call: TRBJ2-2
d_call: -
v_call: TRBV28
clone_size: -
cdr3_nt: TGTGCCAGCAAGTGGGAAACAGGGATACCCGGGGAGCTGTTTTTT
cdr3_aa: CASKWETGIPGELFF

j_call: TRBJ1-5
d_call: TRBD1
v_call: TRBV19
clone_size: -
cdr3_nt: TGTGCCAGTAGACCGGGACAGGGATACAATCAGCCCCAGCATTTT
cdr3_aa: CASRPGQGYNQPQHF

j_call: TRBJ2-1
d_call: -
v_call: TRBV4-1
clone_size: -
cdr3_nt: TGCGCCAGCAGCCAATTGGGACTTCACAATGAGCAGTTCTTC
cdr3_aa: CASSQLGLHNEQFF

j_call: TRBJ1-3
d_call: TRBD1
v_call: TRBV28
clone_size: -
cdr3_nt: TGTGCCAGCAGTCAACCCGGGACAGGGACTTTAGGCACCATATATTTT
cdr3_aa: CASSQPGTGTLGTIYF

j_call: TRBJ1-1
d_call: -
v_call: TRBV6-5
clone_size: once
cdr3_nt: TGTGCCAGCAGTGGAAGGGTGAACACTGAAGCTTTCTTT
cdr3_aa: CASSGRVNTEAFF

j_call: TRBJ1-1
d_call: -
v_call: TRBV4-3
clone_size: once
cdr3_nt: TGCGCCAGTAGCCAAGATCGAGCAGGCGGGGGAGCTTTCTTT
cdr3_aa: CASSQDRAGGGAFF

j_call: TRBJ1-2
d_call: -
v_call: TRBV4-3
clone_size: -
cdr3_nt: TGCGCCAGCAGCCAAGAAAGTAACACTTATTCGGGTGGCTACACCTTC
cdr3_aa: CASSQESNTYSGGYTF

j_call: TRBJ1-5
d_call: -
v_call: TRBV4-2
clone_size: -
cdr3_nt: TGTGCCAGCAGCCCGCAGGGATACGACAGCAATCAGCCCCAGCATTTT
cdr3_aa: CASSPQGYDSNQPQHF

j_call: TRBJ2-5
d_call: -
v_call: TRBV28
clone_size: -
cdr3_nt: TGTGCCAGCAGTTTGAAGGTGAGGACAGAGACCCAGTACTTC
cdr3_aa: CASSLKVRTETQYF

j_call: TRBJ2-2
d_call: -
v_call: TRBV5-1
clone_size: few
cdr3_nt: TGCGCCAGCAGCACTCACAGAGACGGGGAGCTGTTTTTT
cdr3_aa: CASSTHRDGELFF

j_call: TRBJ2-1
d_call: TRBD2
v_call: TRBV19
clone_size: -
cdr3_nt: TGTGCCAGTAGTCCCGGGACTAGCGCCACCAGCTCCTACAATGAGCAGTTCTTC
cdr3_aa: CASSPGTSATSSYNEQFF

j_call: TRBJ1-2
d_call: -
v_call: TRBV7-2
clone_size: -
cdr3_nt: TGTGCCAGCAGCTTAGCAGGAGGAGAGTCCTATGGCTACACCTTC
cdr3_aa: CASSLAGGESYGYTF

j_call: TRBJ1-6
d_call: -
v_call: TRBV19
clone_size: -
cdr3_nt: TGTGCCAGTAGTATAAAAGACTCCTATAATTCACCCCTCCACTTT
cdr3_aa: CASSIKDSYNSPLHF

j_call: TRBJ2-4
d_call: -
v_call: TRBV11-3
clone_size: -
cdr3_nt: TGTGCCAGCAGAGCCCGCCCCGACCGGGACACCTACAACATTCAGTACTTC
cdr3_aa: CASRARPDRDTYNIQYF

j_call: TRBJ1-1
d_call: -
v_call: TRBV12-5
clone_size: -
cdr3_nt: TGTGCTAGTGGTTCTCAAGAGAACACTGAAGCTTTCTTT
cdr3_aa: CASGSQENTEAFF

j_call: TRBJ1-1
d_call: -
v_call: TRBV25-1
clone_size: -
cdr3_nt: TGTGCCAGCAGTGAATATAAGGGTGGCACTGAAGCTTTCTTT
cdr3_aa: CASSEYKGGTEAFF

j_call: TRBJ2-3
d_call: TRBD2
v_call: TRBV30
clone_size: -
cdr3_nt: TGTGCCTGGGGACTAGCGGGAGGTTCGGATACGCAGTATTTT
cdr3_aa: CAWGLAGGSDTQYF

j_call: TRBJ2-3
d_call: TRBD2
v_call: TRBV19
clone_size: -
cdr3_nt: TGTGCCAGTAGTATGGGGCCTAGCGGGGAGACAGATACGCAGTATTTT
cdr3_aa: CASSMGPSGETDTQYF

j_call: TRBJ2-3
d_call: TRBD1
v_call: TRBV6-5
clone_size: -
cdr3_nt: TGTGCCAGCAGTTACTCGGACAGGATCACAGATACGCAGTATTTT
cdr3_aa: CASSYSDRITDTQYF

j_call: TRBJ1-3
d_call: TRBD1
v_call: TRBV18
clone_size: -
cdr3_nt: TGTGCCAGCTCACCCCGGCACAGGGGGCTTGGAAACACCATATATTTT
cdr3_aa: CASSPRHRGLGNTIYF

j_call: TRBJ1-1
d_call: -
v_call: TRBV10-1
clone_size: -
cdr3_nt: TGCGCCAGCAGCGCGGATGGACGGTTGAACACTGAAGCTTTCTTT
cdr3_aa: CASSADGRLNTEAFF

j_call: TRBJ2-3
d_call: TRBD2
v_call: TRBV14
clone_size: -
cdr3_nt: TGTGCCAGCAGCCAAGTATCGCTAGCGGGGTCTCGCACAGATACGCAGTATTTT
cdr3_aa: CASSQVSLAGSRTDTQYF

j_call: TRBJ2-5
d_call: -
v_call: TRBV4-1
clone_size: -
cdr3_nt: TGTGCCAGCAGCCAAGCCCAGGGAGGCGAAGAGACCCAGTACTTC
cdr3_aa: CASSQAQGGEETQYF

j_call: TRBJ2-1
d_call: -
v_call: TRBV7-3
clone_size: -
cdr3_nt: TGTGCCAGCAGCAGAGGGGTAACCTACAATGAGCAGTTCTTC
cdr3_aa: CASSRGVTYNEQFF

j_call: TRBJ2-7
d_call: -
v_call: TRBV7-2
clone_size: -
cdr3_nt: TGTGCCAGCAGCTTAGCGGTACGGCAGTACTTC
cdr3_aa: CASSLAVRQYF

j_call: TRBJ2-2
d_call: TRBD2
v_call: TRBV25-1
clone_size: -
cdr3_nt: TGTGCCAGCTTAACGCCACTAGCGGGCCTCACCGGGGAGCTGTTTTTT
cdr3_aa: CASLTPLAGLTGELFF

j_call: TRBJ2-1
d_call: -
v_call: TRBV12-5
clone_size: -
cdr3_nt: TGTGCTAGTGGTTTATCCATGAACCACAATGAGCAGTTCTTC
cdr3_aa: CASGLSMNHNEQFF

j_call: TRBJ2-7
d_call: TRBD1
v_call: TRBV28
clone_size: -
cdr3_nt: TGTGCCAGCAGATACAGACAGGGTCAGGTCCACGAGCAGTACTTC
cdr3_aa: CASRYRQGQVHEQYF

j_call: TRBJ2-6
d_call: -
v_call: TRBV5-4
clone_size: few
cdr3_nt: TGTGCCAGCAGCCAGACAGGCATTGTCTCTGGGGCCAACGTCCTGACTTTC
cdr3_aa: CASSQTGIVSGANVLTF

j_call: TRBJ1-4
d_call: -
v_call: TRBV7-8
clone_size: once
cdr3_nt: TGTGCCAGCAGCGCGCCGGGCTCTAGATCAACTAATGAAAAACTGTTTTTT
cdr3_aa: CASSAPGSRSTNEKLFF

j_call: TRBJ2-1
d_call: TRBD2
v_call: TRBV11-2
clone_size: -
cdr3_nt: TGTGCCAGCAGCTTAGAGGGACTAGCCGTCAATGAGCAGTTCTTC
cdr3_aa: CASSLEGLAVNEQFF

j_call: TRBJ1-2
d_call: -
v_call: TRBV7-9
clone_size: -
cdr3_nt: TGTGCCAGCAGCTTAGCGGGGCAGTATGGCTACACCTTC
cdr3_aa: CASSLAGQYGYTF

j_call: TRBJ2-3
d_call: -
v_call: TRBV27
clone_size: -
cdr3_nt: TGTGCCAGCAGTTTATGGGGCACAGATACGCAGTATTTT
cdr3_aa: CASSLWGTDTQYF